This T cell receptor (beta chain) stems from a study of blood T cells in healthy people across ages. Then a second PCR, running about 6 to 11 cycles, was carried out with a sample-barcoded 5' primer and a J-beta primer mix. TCRdb independently ran MiXCR on the 5' RACE reads; one entry per CDR3 protein. Of some 850,000 distinct CDR3 sequences listed, about a quarter were seen once; the top ten hold roughly 3.1%. The study's findings and limits: CMV status of donors was not determined, possibly confounding expanded clonotype changes.

Looked up from germline, CDR1 is SGHAT and CDR2 is FQNNGV. V was trimmed by 5 bases and J by 4 bases, leaving 15 bases between them. This CDR3 spans 15 amino acids. This clonotype has just a few counts. What it binds is not known. These records were also assigned to another study, of T cells of mothers and their children.

Input material: blood. This TCR was sampled from a boy aged 10-17 years in good health. This chain connects TRBV11-2 to TRBJ1-3, with D hard to call. The CDR3 protein is CASSQGLDMGNTIYF. CDR3 nucleotides: TGTGCCAGCAGCCAAGGGCTCGACATGGGAAACACCATATATTTT.